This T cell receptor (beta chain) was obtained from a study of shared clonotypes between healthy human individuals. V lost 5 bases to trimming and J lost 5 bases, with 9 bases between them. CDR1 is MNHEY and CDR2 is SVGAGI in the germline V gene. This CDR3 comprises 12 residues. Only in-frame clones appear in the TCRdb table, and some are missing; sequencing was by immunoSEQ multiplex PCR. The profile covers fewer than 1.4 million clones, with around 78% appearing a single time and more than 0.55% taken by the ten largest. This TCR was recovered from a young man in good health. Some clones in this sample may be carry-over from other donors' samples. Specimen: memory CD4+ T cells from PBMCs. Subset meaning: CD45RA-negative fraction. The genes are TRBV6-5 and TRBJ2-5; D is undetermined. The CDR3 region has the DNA TGTGCCAGCAGTAGTACAACGGAGACCCAGTACTTC. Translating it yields CASSSTTETQYF.